The 20 T cell receptor beta chains below all came from one sample that was sequenced in a study of blood T cell repertoires in COVID-19. Method: immunoSEQ multiplex PCR; TCRdb's copy keeps in-frame clones and lacks some. The sample includes about 130,000 clones, about 70% of them seen just once. Material: peripheral blood. The source is an elderly man with COVID-19, enrolled during active disease.

There are a few counts of this clone. The chain couples TRBV4-2 to TRBJ2-1, with 11 bases lining up with TRBD2. After removal of 0 bases from V and 5 bases from J, the junction contained 3 bases not matched to a gene. The CDR3 has 16 residues. In germline, CDR1 is LGHNA, CDR2 YNFKEQ. CDR3 residues: CASSQDGTSGDNEQFF. The CDR3 DNA reads TGTGCCAGCAGCCAAGATGGGACTAGCGGCGACAATGAGCAGTTCTTC.

The rearrangement uses TRBV24-1 and TRBJ2-1; 7 nucleotides agree with TRBD2. The CDR3 is made up of 17 amino acids. V lost 1 base to trimming and J lost 0 bases; unmatched junction nucleotides: 5. From germline, CDR1 is KGHDR and CDR2 SFDVKD. Here the CDR3 reads CATSDFSAGSSYNEQFF. CDR3 sequence (DNA): TGTGCCACCAGTGATTTTTCAGCGGGAAGCTCCTACAATGAGCAGTTCTTC.

J is TRBJ2-5 and V is TRBV5-8; TRBD1 agrees at 10 bases. With V trimmed by 0 bases and J by 1 base, 0 bases remained unmatched. This CDR3 spans 15 amino acids. CDR1 and CDR2 (germline): SGHTS, YDEGEE. In DNA form, the CDR3 reads TGTGCCAGCAGCTTGGGGGACAGGGGCCAAGAGACCCAGTACTTC. Its protein is CASSLGDRGQETQYF.

This clone has just one count. V usage is TRBV5-1 and J usage is TRBJ2-5, with a possible D match to TRBD2 (6 bases). From germline, CDR1 is SGHRS and CDR2 YFSETQ. V was trimmed by 4 bases and J by 6 bases, leaving 16 bases between them. The CDR3 spans 14 residues. The CDR3 region has the DNA TGCGCCAGCAGCCTATCTTCCGGGAGCAAGACCCAGTACTTC. Translated, it gives CASSLSSGSKTQYF.

The chain links TRBV5-1 to TRBJ2-1, with TRBD1 matching over 8 bases. J gave up 10 bases and V 4 bases, and 10 bases lay outside the gene matches. Germline CDR1 is SGHRS and CDR2 is YFSETQ. The CDR3 runs to 14 residues. The CDR3 here is CASSPTGVPWEQFF. The CDR3 DNA reads TGCGCCAGCAGCCCGACAGGGGTCCCATGGGAGCAGTTCTTC.

This rearrangement joins TRBV13 to TRBJ1-2, with D uncertain. The V and J ends lost 5 bases and 3 bases respectively, with 4 bases between them. The germline V gene encodes CDR1 PRHDT and CDR2 FYEKMQ (reference sequence). The CDR3 is made up of 11 amino acids. The CDR3 DNA is TGTGCCAGCAGCCTTCACTATGGCTACACCTTC. Amino acid sequence: CASSLHYGYTF.

The chain carries TRBV2 and TRBJ2-1, with D hard to call. This CDR3 has 13 amino acids. Germline assignment: CDR1 SNHLY and CDR2 FYNNEI. V was clipped by 5 bases and J by 2 bases, with 7 bases between them. For the CDR3, the DNA is TGTGCCAGCAGTCCTAGTACCTACAATGAGCAGTTCTTC. It is translated as CASSPSTYNEQFF.

V is TRBV9 and J is TRBJ2-2, with a possible D match to TRBD2 (6 bases). The length of the CDR3 is 15 residues. V was clipped by 4 bases and J by 2 bases, with 12 bases between them. Germline V gene lookup returns CDR1 SGDLS and CDR2 YYNGEE. CDR3 nucleotide sequence: TGTGCCAGCAGCCCAGGCGGGGTCAACACCGGGGAGCTGTTTTTT. This translates into CASSPGGVNTGELFF. Full variable domain (outside the CDR3, taken from reference TRBV9 and TRBJ2-2): DSGVTQTPKHLITATGQRVTLRCSPRSGDLSVYWYQQSLDQGLQFLIQYYNGEERAKGNILERFSAQQFPDLHSELNLSSLELGDSALYFCASSPGGVNTGELFFGEGSRLTVL.

CDR3 residues: CASSYLTGFGTEAFF. The CDR3 coding sequence is TGTGCCAGCAGTTACCTTACAGGGTTTGGTACTGAAGCTTTCTTT. The chain uses TRBV6-5 and TRBJ1-1, with D perhaps matching TRBD1 (6 bases). CDR1 is MNHEY and CDR2 is SVGAGI in the germline V gene. There are 15 residues in the CDR3. The V and J ends lost 2 bases and 5 bases respectively, with 15 bases between them.

The V and J genes are TRBV21-1 and TRBJ2-7; the table's TRBD2 call for D was not verified on the DNA. TRBV21-1 is classified as a pseudogene. The CDR3 totals 15 residues. In DNA form, the CDR3 reads TGTGCCAGCAGCAAAGCTGCTAGAAACTCCTACGAGCAGTACTTC. Its translation is CASSKAARNSYEQYF.

In its sample, this clone was seen a few times. The CDR3 DNA reads TGCGCCAGCAGCTTGGTCGGACAGGGATCCTACGAGCAGTACTTC. Translating it yields CASSLVGQGSYEQYF. The V gene is TRBV5-1, the J gene TRBJ2-7, with 8 bases fitting TRBD1. V was clipped by 0 bases and J by 1 base; unmatched bases: 3. CDR1 SGHRS and CDR2 YFSETQ come from the germline V gene. The CDR3 covers 15 residues.

The chain combines TRBV9 with TRBJ1-1; 9 nucleotides line up with TRBD1. From germline, CDR1 is SGDLS and CDR2 YYNGEE. The CDR3 contains 16 residues. V was pared by 4 bases and J by 1 base, with 8 bases of the junction left unmatched. The CDR3 sequence: CASSTDLGQGNTEAFF. As DNA, the CDR3 is TGTGCCAGCAGCACCGATCTGGGACAGGGGAACACTGAAGCTTTCTTT.

The rearrangement uses TRBV7-2 and TRBJ2-4; 9 bases match TRBD2. In germline, CDR1 is SGHTA, CDR2 FQGNSA. V shed 5 bases, J shed 2 bases, and the junction held 7 bases outside the gene matches. The CDR3 covers 16 residues. The CDR3 coding sequence is TGTGCCAGCAGCCCGCCGACTAGCGGAACCAAAAACATTCAGTACTTC. Translation: CASSPPTSGTKNIQYF.

The rearrangement joins TRBV11-1 to TRBJ2-2, with no clear D. The CDR3 runs 13 residues. V lost 4 bases, J lost 5 bases, and 8 bases lay in between. Germline V gene sequence: CDR1 SGHAT, CDR2 FQDESV (reference sequence). The CDR3 loop reads CASSSLSTGELFF. CDR3 DNA: TGTGCCAGCAGCTCGCTCAGTACCGGGGAGCTGTTTTTT.

This clone was counted a few times. The CDR3 DNA reads as TGCGCCAGCAGCTTGGAGGCAACCTGGGGCGGGACGGTTAAGTACGAGCAGTACTTC. Translation gives CASSLEATWGGTVKYEQYF. The chain employs TRBV5-1 and TRBJ2-7, with D perhaps TRBD2 (6 bases). Germline V gene data show CDR1 as SGHRS and CDR2 as YFSETQ. The CDR3 covers 19 residues. V was cut by 0 bases and J by 4 bases, with 26 bases left in between.

CDR3 coding DNA: TGTGCCAGCATCGTACAGGGGGCGAATTCACCCCTCCACTTT. Protein sequence: CASIVQGANSPLHF. The chain is built from TRBV2 and TRBJ1-6, with 9 positions matching TRBD1. The CDR3 has 14 amino acids. CDR1 SNHLY and CDR2 FYNNEI come from the germline V gene. J gave up 7 bases and V 7 bases, and 5 bases lay outside the gene matches. Full variable domain (remainder filled in from reference TRBV2 and TRBJ1-6): EPEVTQTPSHQVTQMGQEVILRCVPISNHLYFYWYRQILGQKVEFLVSFYNNEISEKSEIFDDQFSVERPDGSNFTLKIRSTKLEDSAMYFCASIVQGANSPLHFGNGTRLTVT.

This CDR3 is CASSSGLAGAGETQYF. Here the CDR3 DNA reads TGCGCCAGCAGCTCGGGACTAGCGGGAGCGGGGGAGACCCAGTACTTC. The chain employs TRBV5-1 and TRBJ2-5; TRBD2 agrees at 14 bases. V was clipped by 3 bases and J by 5 bases; unmatched bases: 6. Germline V gives CDR1 SGHRS, CDR2 YFSETQ. The CDR3 length is 16 residues.

The chain couples TRBV5-6 to TRBJ1-1; D is unclear. CDR3 size: 14 residues. V lost 4 bases and J 5 bases, leaving 15 bases between the germline ends. Germline V CDR1 and CDR2: SGHDT, YYEEEE. The CDR3 nucleotides read TGTGCCAGCAGCAAGTTGAGAGGGAAAACTGAAGCTTTCTTT. Translating it yields CASSKLRGKTEAFF.

The chain joins TRBV19 to TRBJ1-6; 7 bases line up with TRBD1. After removal of 7 bases from V and 10 bases from J, the junction contained 10 bases not matched to a gene. There are 14 residues in the CDR3. Germline-derived CDR1 and CDR2 are LNHDA and SQIVND (reference sequence). The chain's CDR3 is CASNPGQGDSPLHF. The DNA for the CDR3 is TGTGCCAGTAACCCGGGGCAGGGGGACTCACCCCTCCACTTT.

This clone was found a few times. The V call is TRBV11-3, the J call TRBJ2-7; no reliable D call. Germline V gives CDR1 SGHNT, CDR2 YENEEA. Trimming shortened V by 1 base and J by 2 bases, and 12 bases separated the two germline ends. CDR3 length: 15 amino acids. The CDR3 is CASSLGAVPTYEQYF. DNA of the CDR3: TGTGCCAGCAGCTTAGGCGCGGTTCCCACCTACGAGCAGTACTTC.